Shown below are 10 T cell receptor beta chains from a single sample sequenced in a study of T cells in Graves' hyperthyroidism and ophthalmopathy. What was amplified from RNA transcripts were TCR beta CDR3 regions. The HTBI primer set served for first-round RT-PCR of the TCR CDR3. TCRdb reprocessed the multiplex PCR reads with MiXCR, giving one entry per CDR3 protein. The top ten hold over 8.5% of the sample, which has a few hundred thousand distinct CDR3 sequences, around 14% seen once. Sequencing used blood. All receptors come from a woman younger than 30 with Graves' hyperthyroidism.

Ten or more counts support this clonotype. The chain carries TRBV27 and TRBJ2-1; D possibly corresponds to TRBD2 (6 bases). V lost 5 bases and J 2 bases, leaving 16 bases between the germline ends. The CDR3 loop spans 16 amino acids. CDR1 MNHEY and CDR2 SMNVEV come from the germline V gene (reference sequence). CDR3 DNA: TGTGCCAGCAGTGGTGGTAATAGCGGAGCCTACAATGAGCAGTTCTTC. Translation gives CASSGGNSGAYNEQFF.

The CDR3 DNA reads as TGCGCCAGCAGCTGGGACAGCGGCTCTGGAAACACCATATATTTT. This encodes CASSWDSGSGNTIYF. The chain carries TRBV5-1 and TRBJ1-3; 7 bases match TRBD1. The trim removed 3 bases at V and 0 bases at J, leaving 3 bases unmatched. This CDR3 has 15 residues. Germline V gives CDR1 SGHRS, CDR2 YFSETQ.

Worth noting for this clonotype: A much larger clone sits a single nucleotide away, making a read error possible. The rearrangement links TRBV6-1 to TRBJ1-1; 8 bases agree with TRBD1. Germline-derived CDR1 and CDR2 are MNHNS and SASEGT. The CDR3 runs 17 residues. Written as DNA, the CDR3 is TGTGCCGGCAGTCCCGGGACAGGTACTACCATGAACACTGAAGCTTTCTTT. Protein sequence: CAGSPGTGTTMNTEAFF.

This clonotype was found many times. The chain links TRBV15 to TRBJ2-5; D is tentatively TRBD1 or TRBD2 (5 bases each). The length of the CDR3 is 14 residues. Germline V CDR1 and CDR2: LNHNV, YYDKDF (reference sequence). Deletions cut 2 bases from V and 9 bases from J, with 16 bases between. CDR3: CATSRPGPIPAQYF. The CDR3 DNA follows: TGTGCCACCAGCAGACCGGGACCGATCCCCGCCCAGTACTTC.

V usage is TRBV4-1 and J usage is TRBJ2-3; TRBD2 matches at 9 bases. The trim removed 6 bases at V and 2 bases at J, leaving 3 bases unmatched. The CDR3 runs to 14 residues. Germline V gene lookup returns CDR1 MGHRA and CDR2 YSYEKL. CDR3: CASRASGVTDTQYF. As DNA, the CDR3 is TGCGCCAGCAGGGCTAGCGGGGTCACAGATACGCAGTATTTT.

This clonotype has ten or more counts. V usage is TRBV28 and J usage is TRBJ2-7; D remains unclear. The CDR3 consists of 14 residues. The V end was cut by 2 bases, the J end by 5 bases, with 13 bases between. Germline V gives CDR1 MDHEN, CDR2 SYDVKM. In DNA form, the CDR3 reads TGTGCCAGCAGTTTACCGGCCTTCGGCGACGAGCAGTACTTC. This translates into CASSLPAFGDEQYF.

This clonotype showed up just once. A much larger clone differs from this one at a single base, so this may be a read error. The CDR3 spells CASSPRTGEGEKLLF. The DNA of the CDR3 is TGTGCCAGCAGCCCTCGGACAGGGGAGGGAGAAAAACTGCTTTTT. J is TRBJ1-4 and V is TRBV7-2; TRBD1 agrees at 9 bases. CDR1 and CDR2 from the germline V gene are SGHTA and FQGNSA. This CDR3 is 15 amino acids long.

CDR3 DNA sequence: TGTGCCAGTAGCATCATTCACCGGGACGTAGACACTGAAGCTTTCTTT. Residues: CASSIIHRDVDTEAFF. This rearrangement joins TRBV19 to TRBJ1-1; D may be TRBD1 (5 bases). Germline V gene lookup returns CDR1 LNHDA and CDR2 SQIVND (reference sequence). The ends were cut back, 6 bases at V and 3 bases at J, with 20 bases in the middle. The CDR3 totals 16 residues.

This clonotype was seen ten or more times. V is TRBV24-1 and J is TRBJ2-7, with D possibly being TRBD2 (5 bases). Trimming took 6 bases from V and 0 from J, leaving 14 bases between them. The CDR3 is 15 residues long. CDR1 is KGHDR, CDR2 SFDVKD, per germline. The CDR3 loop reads CATSQRGRSSYEQYF. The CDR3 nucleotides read TGTGCCACCAGTCAACGGGGAAGGAGCTCCTACGAGCAGTACTTC.

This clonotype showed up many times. In nucleotides, the CDR3 is TGTGCCAGCAGTTCTAGACAGGGATACTATGGCTACACCTTC. Translating gives CASSSRQGYYGYTF. This chain joins TRBV28 and TRBJ1-2; 7 bases fit TRBD1. J gave up 3 bases and V 4 bases, and 5 bases lay outside the gene matches. Per the germline V gene, CDR1 is MDHEN and CDR2 is SYDVKM. This CDR3 region has 14 residues.